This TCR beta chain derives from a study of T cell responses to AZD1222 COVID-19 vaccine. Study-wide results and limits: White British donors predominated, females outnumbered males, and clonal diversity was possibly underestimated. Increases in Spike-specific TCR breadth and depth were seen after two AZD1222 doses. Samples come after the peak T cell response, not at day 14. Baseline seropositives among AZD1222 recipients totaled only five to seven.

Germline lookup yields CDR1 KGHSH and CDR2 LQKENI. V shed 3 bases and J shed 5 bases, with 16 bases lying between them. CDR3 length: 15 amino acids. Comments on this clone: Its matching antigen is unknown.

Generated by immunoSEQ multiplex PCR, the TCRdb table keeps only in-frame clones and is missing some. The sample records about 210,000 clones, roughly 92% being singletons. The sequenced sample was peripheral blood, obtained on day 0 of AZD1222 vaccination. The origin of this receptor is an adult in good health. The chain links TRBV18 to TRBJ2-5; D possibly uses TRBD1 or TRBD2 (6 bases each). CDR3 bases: TGTGCCAGCTCACCCCCCGGGGGCCCTGGGGAGACCCAGTACTTC. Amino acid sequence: CASSPPGGPGETQYF.